The clone carrying this T cell receptor (beta chain) came up a few times. Its antigen is still unknown. The entry originates in a study of response to subunit inactivated influenza vaccine. In TCRdb, the RT-PCR reads were re-called with MiXCR into one record per CDR3 protein. The sample lists over 150,000 distinct CDR3 sequences; about 9% were seen once. The V gene lost 3 bases and the J gene lost 5 bases, with 15 bases spanning the gap. The CDR3 sequence is 15 residues long. Per germline, CDR1 SGHAT and CDR2 FQNNGV. The study's findings and limits: Authors proposed each seasonal influenza vaccination draws in few new T cells.

The gene calls are TRBV11-2 and TRBJ2-3, with D perhaps matching TRBD2 (6 bases). The sequencing used non-naive T cells sorted from PBMCs, collected on the day of vaccination. This sequence originates from a man in his fifties who received an inactivated influenza vaccine. DNA for the CDR3: TGTGCCAGCAGCTTTGGGGGGAGAGTAGTAGATACGCAGTATTTT. Its translation: CASSFGGRVVDTQYF.